This TCR beta chain was recovered during a study of beta chain features in type 1 diabetes. The authors reverse transcribed all of the isolated RNA, so sequencing captured expressed TCRB transcripts. Measured with immunoSEQ multiplex PCR; TCRdb has only the in-frame clones, and not every one. The sample consists of 150,000 to 200,000 clones, over 7.5% of them appearing once. The study, taken as a whole, reports: Type 1 diabetes patients showed fewer insertions and more deletions at VDJ junctions.

Germline lookup yields CDR1 SNHLY and CDR2 FYNNEI. CDR3 size: 15 residues. Trimming took 4 bases from V and 0 from J, leaving 10 bases between them. This clone was counted between two and nine times. Its antigen remains unidentified. The V and J genes are TRBV2 and TRBJ1-5; maybe TRBD1 (5 bases). The sequence came from a woman under 30 in good health. What was sequenced was central memory CD4+ T cells from blood. CDR3 in amino acids: CASSGQTTSNQPQHF. CDR3 DNA sequence: TGTGCCAGCAGTGGACAGACAACTAGCAATCAGCCCCAGCATTTT.